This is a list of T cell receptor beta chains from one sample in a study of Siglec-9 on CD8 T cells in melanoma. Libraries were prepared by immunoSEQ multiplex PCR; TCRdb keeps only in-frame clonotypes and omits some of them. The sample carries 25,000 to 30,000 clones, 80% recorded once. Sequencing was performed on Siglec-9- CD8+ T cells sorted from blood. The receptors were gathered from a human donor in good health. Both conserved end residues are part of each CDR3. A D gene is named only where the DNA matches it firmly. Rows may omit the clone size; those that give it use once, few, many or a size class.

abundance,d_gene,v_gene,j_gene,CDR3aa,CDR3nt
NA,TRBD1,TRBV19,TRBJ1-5,CASSATGGWGNQPQHF,TGTGCCAGTAGCGCAACAGGGGGCTGGGGTAATCAGCCCCAGCATTTT
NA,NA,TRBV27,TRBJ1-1,CASSSGRETLTEAFF,TGTGCCAGCAGTTCCGGACGGGAGACCCTCACTGAAGCTTTCTTT
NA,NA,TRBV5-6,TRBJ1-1,CASSWGGQNTEAFF,TGTGCCAGCAGCTGGGGGGGACAGAACACTGAAGCTTTCTTT
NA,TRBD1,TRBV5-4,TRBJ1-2,CASSFDRAQGYTF,TGTGCCAGCAGCTTCGACAGGGCACAGGGCTACACCTTC
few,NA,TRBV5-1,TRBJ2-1,CASSLGGTGVYNEQFF,TGCGCCAGCAGCTTGGGTGGGACCGGAGTATACAATGAGCAGTTCTTC
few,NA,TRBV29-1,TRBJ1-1,CSVEGPGRAEAFF,TGCAGCGTTGAAGGCCCCGGGCGGGCTGAAGCTTTCTTT
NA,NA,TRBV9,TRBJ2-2,CASSSVVPGELFF,TGTGCCAGCAGCTCCGTTGTCCCCGGGGAGCTGTTTTTT
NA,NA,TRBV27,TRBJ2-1,CASSLALYNEQFF,TGTGCCAGCAGTTTAGCTCTCTACAATGAGCAGTTCTTC
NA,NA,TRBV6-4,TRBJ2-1,CASSTRWNNEQFF,TGTGCCAGCAGCACAAGGTGGAACAATGAGCAGTTCTTC
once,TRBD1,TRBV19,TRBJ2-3,CASSITGGADTQYF,TGTGCCAGTAGTATTACAGGGGGCGCAGATACGCAGTATTTT
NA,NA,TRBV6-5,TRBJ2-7,CASSPGGGEQYF,TGTGCCAGCAGCCCCGGAGGGGGCGAGCAGTACTTC
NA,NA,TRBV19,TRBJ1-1,CASSIGYGQTGYEAFF,TGTGCCAGTAGTATAGGTTATGGGCAAACGGGGTATGAAGCTTTCTTT
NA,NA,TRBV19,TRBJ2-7,CASMDTDKSYYEQYF,TGTGCCAGTATGGACACCGACAAGAGCTATTACGAGCAGTACTTC
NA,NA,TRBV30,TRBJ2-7,CAWSVPGRYEQYF,TGTGCCTGGAGTGTACCGGGAAGGTACGAGCAGTACTTC
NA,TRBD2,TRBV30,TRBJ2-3,CAWSIAGVSDTQYF,TGTGCCTGGAGTATAGCGGGAGTGTCAGATACGCAGTATTTT
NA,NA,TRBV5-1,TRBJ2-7,CASSLRPQDEQYF,TGCGCCAGCAGCTTGCGTCCTCAGGACGAGCAGTACTTC
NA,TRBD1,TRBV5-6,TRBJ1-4,CASSSPTRQGRGYEKLFF,TGTGCCAGCAGCTCGCCGACTCGACAGGGAAGAGGTTATGAAAAACTGTTTTTT
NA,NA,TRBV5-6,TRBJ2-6,CASSLWGSGANVLTF,TGTGCCAGCAGCTTGTGGGGGTCTGGGGCCAACGTCCTGACTTTC
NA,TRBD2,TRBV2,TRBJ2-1,CASSEGAGGLHNEQFF,TGTGCCAGCAGTGAAGGAGCGGGGGGCCTTCACAATGAGCAGTTCTTC
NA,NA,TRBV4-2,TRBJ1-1,CASSQDSGNGEAFF,TGTGCCAGCAGCCAAGATTCGGGGAACGGTGAAGCTTTCTTT
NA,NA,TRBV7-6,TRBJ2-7,CASSPEGLHYEQYF,TGTGCCAGCAGCCCGGAGGGACTCCATTACGAGCAGTACTTC
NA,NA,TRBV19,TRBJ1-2,CASSISFWGLDGYTF,TGTGCCAGTAGTATTTCCTTCTGGGGTTTGGACGGCTACACCTTC
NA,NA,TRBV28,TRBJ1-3,CASSLSRRGSGNTIYF,TGTGCCAGCAGTTTATCGAGACGCGGCAGCGGAAACACCATATATTTT
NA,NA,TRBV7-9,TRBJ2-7,CASSLVRSYEQYF,TGTGCCAGCAGCTTAGTCCGCTCCTACGAGCAGTACTTC
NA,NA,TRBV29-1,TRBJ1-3,CSVATGSGNTIYF,TGCAGCGTTGCTACAGGCTCTGGAAACACCATATATTTT
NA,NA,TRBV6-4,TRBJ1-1,CASSVLAFF,TGTGCCAGCAGCGTATTAGCTTTCTTT
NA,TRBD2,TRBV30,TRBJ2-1,CAWNGLAGRRNEQFF,TGTGCCTGGAACGGGTTAGCGGGGCGAAGGAATGAGCAGTTCTTC
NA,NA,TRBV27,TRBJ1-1,CASNFQGGTEAFF,TGTGCCAGCAACTTCCAGGGCGGCACTGAAGCTTTCTTT
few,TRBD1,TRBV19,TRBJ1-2,CASSIGQGDGYYGYTF,TGTGCCAGTAGTATTGGACAGGGAGATGGGTACTATGGCTACACCTTC
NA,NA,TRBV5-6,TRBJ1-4,CASSLRQNYEKLFF,TGTGCCAGCAGCTTGCGTCAGAATTATGAAAAACTGTTTTTT
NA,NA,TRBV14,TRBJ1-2,CASSQLPGTPGYGYTF,TGTGCCAGCAGCCAATTACCCGGGACACCCGGTTATGGCTACACCTTC